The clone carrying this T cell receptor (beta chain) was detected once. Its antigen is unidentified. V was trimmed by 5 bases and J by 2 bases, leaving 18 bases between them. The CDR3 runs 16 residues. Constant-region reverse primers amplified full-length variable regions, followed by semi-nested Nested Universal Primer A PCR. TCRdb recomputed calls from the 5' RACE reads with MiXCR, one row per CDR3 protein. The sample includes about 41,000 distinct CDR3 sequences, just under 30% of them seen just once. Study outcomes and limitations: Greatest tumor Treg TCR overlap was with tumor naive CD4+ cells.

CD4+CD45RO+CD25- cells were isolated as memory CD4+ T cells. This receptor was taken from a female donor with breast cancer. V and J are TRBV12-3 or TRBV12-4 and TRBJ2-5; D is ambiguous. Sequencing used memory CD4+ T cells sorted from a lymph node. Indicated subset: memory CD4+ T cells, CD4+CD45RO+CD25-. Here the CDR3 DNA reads TGTGCCAGCAGTCGGTATATAGGCAGACGGCAAGAGACCCAGTACTTC. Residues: CASSRYIGRRQETQYF.